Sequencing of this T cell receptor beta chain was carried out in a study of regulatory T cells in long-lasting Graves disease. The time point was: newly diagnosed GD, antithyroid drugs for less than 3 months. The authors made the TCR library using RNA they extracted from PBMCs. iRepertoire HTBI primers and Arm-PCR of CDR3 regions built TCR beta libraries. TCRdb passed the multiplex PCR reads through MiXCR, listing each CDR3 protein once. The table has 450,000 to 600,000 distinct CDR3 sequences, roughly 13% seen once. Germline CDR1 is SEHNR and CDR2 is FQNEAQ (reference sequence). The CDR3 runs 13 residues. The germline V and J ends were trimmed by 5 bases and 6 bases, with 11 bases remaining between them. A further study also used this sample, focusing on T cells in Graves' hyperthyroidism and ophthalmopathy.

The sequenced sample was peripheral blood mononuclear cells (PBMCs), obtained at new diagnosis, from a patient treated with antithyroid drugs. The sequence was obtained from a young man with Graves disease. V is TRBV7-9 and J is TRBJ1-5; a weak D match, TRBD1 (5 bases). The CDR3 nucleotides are TGTGCCAGCAGCCTGGGACCGAGTCAGCCCCAGCATTTT. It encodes CASSLGPSQPQHF. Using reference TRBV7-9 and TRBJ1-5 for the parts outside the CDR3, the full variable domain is DTGVSQNPRHKITKRGQNVTFRCDPISEHNRLYWYRQTLGQGPEFLTYFQNEAQLEKSRLLSDRFSAERPKGSFSTLEIQRTEQGDSAMYLCASSLGPSQPQHFGDGTRLSIL.